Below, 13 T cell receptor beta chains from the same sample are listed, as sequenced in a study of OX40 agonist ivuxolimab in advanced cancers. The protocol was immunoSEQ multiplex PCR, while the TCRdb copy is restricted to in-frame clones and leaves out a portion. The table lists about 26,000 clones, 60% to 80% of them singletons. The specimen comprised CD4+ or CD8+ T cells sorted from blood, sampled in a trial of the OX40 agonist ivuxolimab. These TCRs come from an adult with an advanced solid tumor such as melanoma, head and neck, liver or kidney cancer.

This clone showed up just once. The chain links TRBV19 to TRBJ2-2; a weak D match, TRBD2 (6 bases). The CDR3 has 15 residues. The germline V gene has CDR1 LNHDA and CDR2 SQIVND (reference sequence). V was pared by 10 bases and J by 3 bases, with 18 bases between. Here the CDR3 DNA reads TGTGCCACCCAAAATGCCGGGACTGACACCGGGGAGCTGTTTTTT. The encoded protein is CATQNAGTDTGELFF.

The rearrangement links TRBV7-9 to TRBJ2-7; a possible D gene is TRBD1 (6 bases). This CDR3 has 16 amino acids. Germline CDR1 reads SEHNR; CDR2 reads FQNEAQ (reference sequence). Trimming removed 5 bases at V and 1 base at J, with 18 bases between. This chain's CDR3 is CASSRPRGTMSYEQYF. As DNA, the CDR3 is TGTGCCAGCAGCCGTCCCAGAGGGACAATGTCCTACGAGCAGTACTTC.

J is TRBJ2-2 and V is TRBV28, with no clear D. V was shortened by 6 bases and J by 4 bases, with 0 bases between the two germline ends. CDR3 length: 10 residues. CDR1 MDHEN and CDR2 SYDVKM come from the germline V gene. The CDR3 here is CASSTGELFF. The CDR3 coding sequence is TGTGCCAGCAGCACCGGGGAGCTGTTTTTT. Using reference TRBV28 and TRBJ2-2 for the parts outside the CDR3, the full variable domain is DVKVTQSSRYLVKRTGEKVFLECVQDMDHENMFWYRQDPGLGLRLIYFSYDVKMKEKGDIPEGYSVSREKKERFSLILESASTNQTSMYLCASSTGELFFGEGSRLTVL.

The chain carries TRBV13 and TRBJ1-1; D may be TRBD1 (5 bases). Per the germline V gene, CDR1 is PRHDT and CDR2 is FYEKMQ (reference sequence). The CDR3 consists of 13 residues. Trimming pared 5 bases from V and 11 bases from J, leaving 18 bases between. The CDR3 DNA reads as TGTGCCAGCAGCCCCTGGGGCGAGAGTCGCGCTTTCTTT. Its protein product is CASSPWGESRAFF.

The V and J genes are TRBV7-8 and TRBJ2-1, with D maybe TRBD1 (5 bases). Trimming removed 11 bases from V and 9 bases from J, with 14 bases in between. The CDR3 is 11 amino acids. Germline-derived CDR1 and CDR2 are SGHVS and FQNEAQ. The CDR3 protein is CALKRGTEQFF. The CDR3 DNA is TGTGCCCTAAAAAGGGGAACTGAGCAGTTCTTC. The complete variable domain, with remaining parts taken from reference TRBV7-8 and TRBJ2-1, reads GAGVSQSPRYKVAKRGQDVALRCDPISGHVSLFWYQQALGQGPEFLTYFQNEAQLDKSGLPSDRFFAERPEGSVSTLKIQRTQQEDSAVYLCALKRGTEQFFGPGTRLTVL.

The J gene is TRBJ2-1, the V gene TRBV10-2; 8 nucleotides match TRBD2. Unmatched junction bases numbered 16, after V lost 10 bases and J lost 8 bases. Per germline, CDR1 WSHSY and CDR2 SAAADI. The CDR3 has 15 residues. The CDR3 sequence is CATHLSSGGLDEQFF. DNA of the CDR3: TGCGCCACCCACCTTAGCTCGGGAGGGCTCGATGAGCAGTTCTTC.

The CDR3 DNA sequence: TGTGCCAGCAGCCGGGGGTTCCAAGAGACCCAGTACTTC. Protein: CASSRGFQETQYF. This chain uses TRBV7-3 with TRBJ2-5, with TRBD2 as a possible D gene (6 bases). Germline-derived CDR1 and CDR2 are SGHTA and FQGTGA. Trimming took 5 bases from V and 1 from J, leaving 8 bases between them. The CDR3 loop spans 13 amino acids. Looking up the rest from reference TRBV7-3 and TRBJ2-5 gives the full variable domain: GAGVSQTPSNKVTEKGKYVELRCDPISGHTALYWYRQSLGQGPEFLIYFQGTGAADDSGLPNDRFFAVRPEGSVSTLKIQRTERGDSAVYLCASSRGFQETQYFGPGTRLLVL.

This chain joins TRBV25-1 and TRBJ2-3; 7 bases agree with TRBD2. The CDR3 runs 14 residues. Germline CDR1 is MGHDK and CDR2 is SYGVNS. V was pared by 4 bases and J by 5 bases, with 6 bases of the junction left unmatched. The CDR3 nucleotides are TGTGCCAGCAGTGTTCCAGGGAGGGAAGATACGCAGTATTTT. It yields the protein CASSVPGREDTQYF.

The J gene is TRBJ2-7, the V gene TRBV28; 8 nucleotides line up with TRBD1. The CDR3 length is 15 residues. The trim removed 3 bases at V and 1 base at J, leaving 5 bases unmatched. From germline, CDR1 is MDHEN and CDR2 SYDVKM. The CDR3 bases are TGTGCCAGCAGTTTTGACGGGACAGGTTCCTACGAGCAGTACTTC. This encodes CASSFDGTGSYEQYF.

The CDR3 bases are TGTGCCTGGAGTATAAGGGAGAACACTGAAGCTTTCTTT. Protein: CAWSIRENTEAFF. This rearrangement joins TRBV30 to TRBJ1-1; no firm D call. The CDR3 contains 13 residues. Germline V gene data show CDR1 as GTSNPN and CDR2 as SVGIG (reference sequence). V was trimmed by 2 bases and J by 1 base, leaving 8 bases between them.

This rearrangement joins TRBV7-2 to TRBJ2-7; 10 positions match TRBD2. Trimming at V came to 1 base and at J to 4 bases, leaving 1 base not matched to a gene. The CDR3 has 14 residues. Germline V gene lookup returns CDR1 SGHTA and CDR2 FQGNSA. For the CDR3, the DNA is TGTGCCAGCAGCTTAGTTAGCGGGGGGTACGAGCAGTACTTC. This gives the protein CASSLVSGGYEQYF. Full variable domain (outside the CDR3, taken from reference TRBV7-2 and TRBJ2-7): GAGVSQSPSNKVTEKGKDVELRCDPISGHTALYWYRQSLGQGLEFLIYFQGNSAPDKSGLPSDRFSAERTGGSVSTLTIQRTQQEDSAVYLCASSLVSGGYEQYFGPGTRLTVT.

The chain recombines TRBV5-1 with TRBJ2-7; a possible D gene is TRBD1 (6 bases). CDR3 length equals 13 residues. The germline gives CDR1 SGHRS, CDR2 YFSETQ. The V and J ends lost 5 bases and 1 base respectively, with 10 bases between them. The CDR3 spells CASSIRGSYEQYF. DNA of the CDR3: TGCGCCAGCAGTATCAGGGGTTCCTACGAGCAGTACTTC.

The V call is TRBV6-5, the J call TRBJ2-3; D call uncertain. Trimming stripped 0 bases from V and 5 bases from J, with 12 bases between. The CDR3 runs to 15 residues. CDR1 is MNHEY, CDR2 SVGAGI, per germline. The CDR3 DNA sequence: TGTGCCAGCAGTTACTCGAGCCAGAGAGGAGATACGCAGTATTTT. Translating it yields CASSYSSQRGDTQYF.